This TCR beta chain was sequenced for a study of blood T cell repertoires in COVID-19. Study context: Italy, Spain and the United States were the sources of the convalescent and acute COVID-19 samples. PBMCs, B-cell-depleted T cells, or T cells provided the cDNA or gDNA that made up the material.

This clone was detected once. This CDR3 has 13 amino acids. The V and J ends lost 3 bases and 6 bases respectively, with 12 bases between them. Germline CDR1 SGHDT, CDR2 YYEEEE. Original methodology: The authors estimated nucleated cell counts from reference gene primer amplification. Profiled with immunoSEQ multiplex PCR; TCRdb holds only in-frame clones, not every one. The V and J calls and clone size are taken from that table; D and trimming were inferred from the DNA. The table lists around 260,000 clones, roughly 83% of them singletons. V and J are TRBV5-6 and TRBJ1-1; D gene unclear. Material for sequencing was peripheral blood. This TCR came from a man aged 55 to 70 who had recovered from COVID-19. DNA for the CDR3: TGTGCCAGCAGCTCCATAGCGGGCTCTGAAGCTTTCTTT. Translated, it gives CASSSIAGSEAFF.